A single sample gave rise to the 26 T cell receptor beta chains below, sequenced in a study of blood T cell repertoires in COVID-19. Profiled with immunoSEQ multiplex PCR; TCRdb holds only in-frame clones, not every one. The sample holds 150,000 to 200,000 clones; more than 75% are singletons and the top ten take roughly 3.6%. The sample was peripheral blood. The receptors were gathered from a man in his late teens or twenties with active or convalescent COVID-19.

The chain combines TRBV5-6 with TRBJ2-7; D remains ambiguous. Germline-derived CDR1 and CDR2 are SGHDT and YYEEEE. The CDR3 has 15 amino acids. Trimming cost V 0 bases and J 2 bases, with 12 bases left between them. This CDR3 is CASSLVSQRPYEQYV. Written as DNA, the CDR3 is TGTGCCAGCAGCTTGGTGTCTCAGCGACCCTACGAGCAGTACGTC.

This chain links TRBV3-1 (or the pseudogene TRBV3-2) with TRBJ1-6, with TRBD1 identical over 7 bases. V shed 2 bases and J 5 bases; nucleotides not matched to a gene: 6. The germline CDR1 and CDR2 sequences are LGHDT and YNNKEL (reference sequence). CDR3 length: 16 residues. The CDR3 is CASSQLRQGNNSPLHF. In DNA, the CDR3 is TGTGCCAGCAGCCAACTCCGACAGGGAAATAATTCACCCCTCCACTTT.

Within the sample, this clone is medium-sized. The chain couples TRBV6-4 to TRBJ2-3; 9 nucleotides align to TRBD2. CDR3 length: 14 amino acids. CDR1 is MRHNA and CDR2 is SNTAGT in the germline V gene. Losses at the gene ends were 6 bases for V and 4 bases for J; bases not matched to a gene: 5. DNA for the CDR3: TGTGCCAGCAGCCCTAGCGGGGATCCAGATACGCAGTATTTT. Protein: CASSPSGDPDTQYF.

CDR3 sequence: CASSQGMETGYTF. The CDR3 nucleotides are TGTGCCAGCAGCCAAGGCATGGAGACTGGCTACACCTTC. V usage is TRBV3-1 (or the pseudogene TRBV3-2) and J usage is TRBJ1-2; D remains unclear. Deletions cut 1 base from V and 7 bases from J, with 10 bases between. CDR3 length: 13 amino acids. Germline V lookup: CDR1 LGHDT, CDR2 YNNKEL (reference sequence).

The CDR3 DNA reads TGTGCCACCAGTGACCCTGGACAGTTACATGGCTACACCTTC. Amino acids: CATSDPGQLHGYTF. The V call is TRBV24-1, the J call TRBJ1-2, with D possibly being TRBD1 (6 bases). The CDR3 extends over 14 amino acids. Germline loops: CDR1 KGHDR, CDR2 SFDVKD. V was pared by 4 bases and J by 6 bases, with 14 bases between.

Only one count was recorded for this clone. The V gene is TRBV28, the J gene TRBJ2-7; 11 bases are shared with TRBD1. The V gene's germline CDR1 is MDHEN and CDR2 SYDVKM. Losses at the gene ends were 4 bases for V and 2 bases for J; bases not matched to a gene: 10. The CDR3 has 17 amino acids. Here the CDR3 DNA reads TGTGCCAGCAGTTCCCCGTTCCGGGACAGGGGGGCCTACGAGCAGTACGTC. It encodes CASSSPFRDRGAYEQYV.

In this sample, this clone turned up a few times. One end of the junction is discordant with germline, which a read error may explain. The J gene is TRBJ1-1, the V gene TRBV3-1 (or the pseudogene TRBV3-2); D ambiguous. The CDR3 sequence is 14 residues long. The V gene's germline CDR1 is LGHDT and CDR2 YNNKEL (reference sequence). CDR3 amino acids: CASSQEATPGIASF. The CDR3 nucleotides read TGTGCCAGCAGCCAAGAGGCCACGCCGGGGATTGCTTCCTTT.

The chain is built from TRBV5-4 and TRBJ2-7, with 9 bases fitting TRBD1. Germline V gives CDR1 SGHNT, CDR2 YYREEE (reference sequence). This CDR3 comprises 15 residues. V shed 0 bases and J 3 bases; nucleotides not matched to a gene: 4. The CDR3 region is CASSLAGTGLYEQYF. The CDR3, as DNA: TGTGCCAGCAGCTTGGCTGGGACAGGGCTCTACGAGCAGTACTTC. The whole variable domain, filled in from reference TRBV5-4 and TRBJ2-7, reads ETGVTQSPTHLIKTRGQQVTLRCSSQSGHNTVSWYQQALGQGPQFIFQYYREEENGRGNFPPRFSGLQFPNYSSELNVNALELDDSALYLCASSLAGTGLYEQYFGPGTRLTVT.

J is TRBJ1-5 and V is TRBV28, with TRBD1 matching over 7 bases. The CDR3 covers 15 residues. The V gene end was trimmed by 2 bases and the J gene end by 4 bases; junction bases not matched to a gene: 5. Per germline, CDR1 MDHEN and CDR2 SYDVKM. The CDR3 DNA follows: TGTGCCAGCAGTTTAAGGAACAGGGGAAATCAGCCCCAGCATTTT. Translating it yields CASSLRNRGNQPQHF. The complete variable domain, with remaining parts taken from reference TRBV28 and TRBJ1-5, reads DVKVTQSSRYLVKRTGEKVFLECVQDMDHENMFWYRQDPGLGLRLIYFSYDVKMKEKGDIPEGYSVSREKKERFSLILESASTNQTSMYLCASSLRNRGNQPQHFGDGTRLSIL.

This clone came up once. The chain combines TRBV2 with TRBJ2-7; the D gene is possibly TRBD1 (6 bases). This CDR3 contains 15 residues. Germline lookup yields CDR1 SNHLY and CDR2 FYNNEI. Trimming removed 2 bases at V and 6 bases at J, with 17 bases between. CDR3 residues: CASSERGGKTGEQYF. The DNA of the CDR3 is TGTGCCAGCAGTGAACGTGGGGGCAAAACAGGCGAGCAGTACTTC.

V and J are TRBV6-1 and TRBJ1-2; D uncertain. Trimming cost V 3 bases and J 5 bases, with 13 bases left between them. The CDR3 runs to 14 residues. CDR1 and CDR2 from the germline V gene are MNHNS and SASEGT. The CDR3 bases are TGTGCCAGCAGTGAGATAGGGAGCTTATATGGCTACACCTTC. Amino acid sequence: CASSEIGSLYGYTF.

The chain employs TRBV30 and TRBJ1-1, with D perhaps TRBD1 (5 bases). Trimming pared 4 bases from V and 7 bases from J, leaving 10 bases between. The CDR3 is made up of 11 amino acids. The germline gives CDR1 GTSNPN, CDR2 SVGIG (reference sequence). The CDR3 sequence is CAWTRGGEAFF. The CDR3 DNA sequence: TGTGCCTGGACGCGGGGGGGTGAAGCTTTCTTT.

J is TRBJ2-2 and V is TRBV6-4, with TRBD1 identical over 10 bases. The CDR3 length is 13 residues. CDR1 and CDR2 (germline): MRHNA, SNTAGT. After removal of 8 bases from V and 3 bases from J, the junction contained 0 bases not matched to a gene. The CDR3 sequence is CASGTGDTGELFF. The CDR3 bases are TGTGCCAGCGGGACAGGGGACACCGGGGAGCTGTTTTTT.

The chain carries TRBV7-8 and TRBJ1-1; D gene uncertain. Germline loops: CDR1 SGHVS, CDR2 FQNEAQ. The V end lost 7 bases, the J end lost 8 bases, and 17 bases lay between the germline ends. The CDR3 length is 13 residues. CDR3 DNA sequence: TGTGCCAGCATCATCGGGGTGCTGGGGGAAGCTTTCTTT. Its protein is CASIIGVLGEAFF.

The chain uses TRBV6-6 and TRBJ2-3; D gene ambiguous. The CDR3 length is 13 residues. CDR1 is MNHNY, CDR2 SVGAGI, per germline (reference sequence). The V end lost 2 bases, the J end lost 9 bases, and 12 bases lay between the germline ends. The CDR3 region is CASSYGFGITQYF. The CDR3 nucleotides are TGTGCCAGCAGTTACGGCTTTGGCATAACGCAGTATTTT.

The chain employs TRBV18 and TRBJ2-1, with D uncertain. The CDR3 runs to 16 residues. Per the germline V gene, CDR1 is KGHSH and CDR2 is LQKENI. V lost 3 bases and J lost 0, with 12 bases in between. CDR3 region: CASSPRVTSSYNEQFF. CDR3 in DNA: TGTGCCAGCTCACCCCGGGTGACGAGCTCCTACAATGAGCAGTTCTTC.

The gene calls are TRBV4-1 and TRBJ2-7, with 8 positions matching TRBD2. Germline assignment: CDR1 MGHRA and CDR2 YSYEKL. The CDR3 is 17 amino acids. Trimming removed 1 base from V and 4 bases from J; junction bases left unmatched: 12. For the CDR3, the DNA is TGCGCCAGCAGCCAAGCAGTGGGACTAGACCGAATTTACGAGCAGTACGTC. Translation: CASSQAVGLDRIYEQYV.

The chain recombines TRBV7-9 with TRBJ1-6; TRBD1 matches 7 bases. Germline values: CDR1 SEHNR, CDR2 FQNEAQ (reference sequence). The CDR3 runs 13 residues. V gave up 7 bases and J gave up 10 bases; unmatched junction bases: 7. CDR3 sequence (DNA): TGTGCCAGCATGCCCCTGGGACAGTCACCCCTCCACTTT. Its protein product is CASMPLGQSPLHF.

This rearrangement joins TRBV11-3 to TRBJ2-5; a possible D gene is TRBD2 (5 bases). This CDR3 has 13 residues. The V and J ends lost 3 bases and 5 bases respectively, with 10 bases between them. Germline CDR1 and CDR2: SGHNT and YENEEA. The CDR3 loop reads CASSFYGDETQYF. The CDR3 DNA follows: TGTGCCAGCAGCTTTTACGGGGATGAGACCCAGTACTTC. The full variable domain, its missing parts supplied by reference TRBV11-3 and TRBJ2-5, is EAGVVQSPRYKIIEKKQPVAFWCNPISGHNTLYWYLQNLGQGPELLIRYENEEAVDDSQLPKDRFSAERLKGVDSTLKIQPAELGDSAVYLCASSFYGDETQYFGPGTRLLVL.

This rearrangement joins TRBV6-5 to TRBJ2-1; 13 bases fit TRBD2. V shed 4 bases and J 9 bases; nucleotides not matched to a gene: 9. The CDR3 extends over 16 amino acids. CDR1 and CDR2 (germline): MNHEY, SVGAGI. The DNA for the CDR3 is TGTGCCAGCAGTTCAATACTAGCGGGGGGGCCTAGTGAGCAGTTCTTC. This encodes CASSSILAGGPSEQFF.

This rearrangement joins TRBV7-9 to TRBJ1-3; D uncertain. CDR3 length: 11 residues. V dropped 8 bases and J dropped 7 bases, with 9 bases sitting between them. Germline assignment: CDR1 SEHNR and CDR2 FQNEAQ (reference sequence). CDR3 protein: CASGRENTIYF. The CDR3 DNA follows: TGTGCCAGCGGGCGCGAGAACACCATATATTTT.

The rearrangement uses TRBV14 and TRBJ2-1, with 7 positions matching TRBD1. The CDR3 length is 13 residues. Trimming cost V 5 bases and J 9 bases; bases outside gene matches: 7. Germline loops: CDR1 SGHDN, CDR2 FVKESK. CDR3 sequence reads: CASSLQGFGEQFF. Written as DNA, the CDR3 is TGTGCCAGCAGCTTACAGGGGTTCGGTGAGCAGTTCTTC.

Comments on this clone: At one end the junction does not follow the germline gene, possibly because of a read error. This sequence joins TRBV6-5 and TRBJ2-3; tentatively, D is TRBD1 (8 bases). Looked up from germline, CDR1 is MNHEY and CDR2 is SVGAGI. CDR3 length equals 11 residues. As DNA, the CDR3 is TGTGCCAGCAGGGACCGACAGGGGAGGGCCTTT. It specifies CASRDRQGRAF.

V is TRBV5-1 and J is TRBJ1-4, with D tentatively TRBD1 (5 bases). The CDR3 consists of 16 residues. Germline V gene lookup returns CDR1 SGHRS and CDR2 YFSETQ. V shed 4 bases and J shed 4 bases, with 17 bases lying between them. The DNA for the CDR3 is TGCGCCAGCAGCCTAGGACTAGACAGCAGTAATGAAAAACTGTTTTTT. It translates to CASSLGLDSSNEKLFF. The full variable domain, rest sourced from reference TRBV5-1 and TRBJ1-4, is KAGVTQTPRYLIKTRGQQVTLSCSPISGHRSVSWYQQTPGQGLQFLFEYFSETQRNKGNFPGRFSGRQFSNSRSEMNVSTLELGDSALYLCASSLGLDSSNEKLFFGSGTQLSVL.

The gene calls are TRBV6-5 and TRBJ1-1, with 8 bases matching TRBD1. This CDR3 has 15 amino acids. Trimming took 0 bases from V and 1 from J; bases not matched to a gene: 1. The germline gives CDR1 MNHEY, CDR2 SVGAGI. CDR3 protein: CASSYSGTGNTEAFF. The DNA of the CDR3 is TGTGCCAGCAGTTACTCCGGGACAGGGAACACTGAAGCTTTCTTT.

This chain links TRBV6-5 with TRBJ2-7; 8 positions agree with TRBD2. Trimming took 7 bases from V and 0 from J; bases not matched to a gene: 2. The CDR3 extends over 13 amino acids. In germline, CDR1 is MNHEY, CDR2 SVGAGI. The CDR3 reads CASNRGGSYEQYV. CDR3 DNA: TGTGCCAGCAACCGGGGGGGCTCCTACGAGCAGTACGTC.